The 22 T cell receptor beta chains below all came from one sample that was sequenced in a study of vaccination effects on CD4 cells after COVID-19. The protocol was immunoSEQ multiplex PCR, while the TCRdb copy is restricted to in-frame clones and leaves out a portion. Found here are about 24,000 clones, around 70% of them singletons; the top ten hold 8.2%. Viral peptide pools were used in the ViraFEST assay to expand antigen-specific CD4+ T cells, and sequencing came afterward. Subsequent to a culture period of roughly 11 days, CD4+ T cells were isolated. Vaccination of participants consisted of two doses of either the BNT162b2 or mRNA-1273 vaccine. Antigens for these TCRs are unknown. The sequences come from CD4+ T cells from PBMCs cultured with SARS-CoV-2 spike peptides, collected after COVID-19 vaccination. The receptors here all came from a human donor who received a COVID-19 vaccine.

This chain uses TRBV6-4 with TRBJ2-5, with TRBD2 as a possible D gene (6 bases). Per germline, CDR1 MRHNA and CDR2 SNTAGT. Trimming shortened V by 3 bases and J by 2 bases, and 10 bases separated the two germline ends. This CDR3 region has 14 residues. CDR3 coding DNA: TGTGCCAGCAGTGAGGAGGGAGCGCAAGAGACCCAGTACTTC. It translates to CASSEEGAQETQYF.

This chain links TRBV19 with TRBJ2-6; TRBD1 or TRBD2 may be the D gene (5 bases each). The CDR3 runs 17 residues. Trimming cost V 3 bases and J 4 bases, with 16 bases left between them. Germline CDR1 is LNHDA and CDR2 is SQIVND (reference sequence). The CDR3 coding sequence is TGTGCCAGTAGTATGGGGCACGGGGTGCGAGGGGCCAACGTCCTGACTTTC. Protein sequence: CASSMGHGVRGANVLTF.

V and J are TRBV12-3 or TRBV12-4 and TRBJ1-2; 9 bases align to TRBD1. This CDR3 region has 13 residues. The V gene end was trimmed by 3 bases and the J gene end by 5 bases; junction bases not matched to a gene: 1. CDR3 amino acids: CASSFGTGYGYTF. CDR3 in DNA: TGTGCCAGCAGTTTCGGGACAGGGTATGGCTACACCTTC.

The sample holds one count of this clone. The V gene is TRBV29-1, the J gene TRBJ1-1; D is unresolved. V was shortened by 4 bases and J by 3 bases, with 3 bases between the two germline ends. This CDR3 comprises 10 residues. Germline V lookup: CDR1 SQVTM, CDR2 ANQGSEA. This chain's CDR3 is CSVGDTEAFF. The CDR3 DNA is TGCAGCGTTGGGGACACTGAAGCTTTCTTT.

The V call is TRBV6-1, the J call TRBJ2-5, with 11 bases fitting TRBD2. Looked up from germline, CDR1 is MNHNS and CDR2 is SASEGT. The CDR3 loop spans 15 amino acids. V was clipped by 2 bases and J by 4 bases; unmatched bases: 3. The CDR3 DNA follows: TGTGCCAGCAGTGAATTAGCGGGGGGGCCAGAGACCCAGTACTTC. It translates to CASSELAGGPETQYF.

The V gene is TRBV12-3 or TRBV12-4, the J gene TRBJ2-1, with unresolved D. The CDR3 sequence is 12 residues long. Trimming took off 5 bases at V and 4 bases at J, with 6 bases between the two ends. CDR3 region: CASSLGYNEQFF. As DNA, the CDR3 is TGTGCCAGCAGTCTCGGTTACAATGAGCAGTTCTTC.

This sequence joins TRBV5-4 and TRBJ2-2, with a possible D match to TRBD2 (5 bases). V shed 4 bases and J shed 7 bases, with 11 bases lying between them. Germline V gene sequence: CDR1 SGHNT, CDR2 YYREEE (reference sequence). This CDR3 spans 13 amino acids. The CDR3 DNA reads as TGTGCCAGCAGCCCCGGGGATCGCGGGGAGCTGTTTTTT. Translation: CASSPGDRGELFF.

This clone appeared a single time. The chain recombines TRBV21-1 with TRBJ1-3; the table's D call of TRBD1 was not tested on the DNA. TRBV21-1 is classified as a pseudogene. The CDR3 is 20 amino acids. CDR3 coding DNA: TGTGCCAGCAGCAAACGAAATACAGGGAGCCAGTCACGAATTGGAAACACCATATATTTT. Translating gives CASSKRNTGSQSRIGNTIYF.

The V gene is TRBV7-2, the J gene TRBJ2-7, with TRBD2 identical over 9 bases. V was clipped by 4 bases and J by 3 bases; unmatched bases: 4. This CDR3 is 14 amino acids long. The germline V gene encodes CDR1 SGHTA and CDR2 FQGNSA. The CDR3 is CASSSLAGLYEQYF. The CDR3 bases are TGTGCCAGCAGCTCCCTAGCGGGACTCTACGAGCAGTACTTC.

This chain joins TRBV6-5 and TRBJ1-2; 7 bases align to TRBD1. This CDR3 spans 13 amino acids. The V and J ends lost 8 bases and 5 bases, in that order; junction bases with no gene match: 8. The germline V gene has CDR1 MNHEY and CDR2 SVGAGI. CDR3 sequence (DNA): TGTGCCAGCGGGACAGATATGGGTTATGGCTACACCTTC. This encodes CASGTDMGYGYTF.

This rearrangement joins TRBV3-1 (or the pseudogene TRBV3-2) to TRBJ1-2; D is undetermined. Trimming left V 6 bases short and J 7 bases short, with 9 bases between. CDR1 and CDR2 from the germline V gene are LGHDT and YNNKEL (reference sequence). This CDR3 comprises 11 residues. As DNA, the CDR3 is TGTGCCAGCAGTTACAGTGGTGGCTACACCTTC. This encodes CASSYSGGYTF.

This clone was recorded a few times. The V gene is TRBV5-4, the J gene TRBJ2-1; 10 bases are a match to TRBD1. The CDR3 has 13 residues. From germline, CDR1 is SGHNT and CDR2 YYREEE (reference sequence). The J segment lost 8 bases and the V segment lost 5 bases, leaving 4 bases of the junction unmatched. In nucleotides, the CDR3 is TGTGCCAGCAGTCGACAGGGGGCCGATGAGCAGTTCTTC. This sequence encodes CASSRQGADEQFF. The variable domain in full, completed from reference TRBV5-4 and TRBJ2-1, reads ETGVTQSPTHLIKTRGQQVTLRCSSQSGHNTVSWYQQALGQGPQFIFQYYREEENGRGNFPPRFSGLQFPNYSSELNVNALELDDSALYLCASSRQGADEQFFGPGTRLTVL.

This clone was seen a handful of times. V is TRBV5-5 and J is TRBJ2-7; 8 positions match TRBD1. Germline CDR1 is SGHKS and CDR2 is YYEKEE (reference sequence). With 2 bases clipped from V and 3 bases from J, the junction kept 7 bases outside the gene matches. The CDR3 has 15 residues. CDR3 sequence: CASSFSTGGSYEQYF. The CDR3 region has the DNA TGTGCCAGCAGCTTCTCAACAGGGGGTAGCTACGAGCAGTACTTC.

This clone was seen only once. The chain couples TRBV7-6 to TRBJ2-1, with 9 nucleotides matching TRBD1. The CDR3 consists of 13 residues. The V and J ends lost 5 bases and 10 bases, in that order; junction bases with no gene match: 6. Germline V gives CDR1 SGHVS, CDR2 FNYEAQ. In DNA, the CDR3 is TGTGCCAGCAGCGCCCGACAGGGGGGCGAGCAGTTCTTC. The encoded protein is CASSARQGGEQFF. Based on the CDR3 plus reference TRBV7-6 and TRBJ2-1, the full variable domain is GAGVSQSPRYKVTKRGQDVALRCDPISGHVSLYWYRQALGQGPEFLTYFNYEAQQDKSGLPNDRFSAERPEGSISTLTIQRTEQRDSAMYRCASSARQGGEQFFGPGTRLTVL.

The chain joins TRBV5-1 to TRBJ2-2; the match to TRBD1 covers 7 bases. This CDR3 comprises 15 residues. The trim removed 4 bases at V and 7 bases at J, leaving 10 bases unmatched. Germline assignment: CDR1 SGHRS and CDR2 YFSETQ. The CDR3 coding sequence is TGCGCCAGCAGCCGGCAGGGGGAAACGGGCGGGGAGCTGTTTTTT. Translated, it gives CASSRQGETGGELFF. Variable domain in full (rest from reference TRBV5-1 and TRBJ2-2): KAGVTQTPRYLIKTRGQQVTLSCSPISGHRSVSWYQQTPGQGLQFLFEYFSETQRNKGNFPGRFSGRQFSNSRSEMNVSTLELGDSALYLCASSRQGETGGELFFGEGSRLTVL.

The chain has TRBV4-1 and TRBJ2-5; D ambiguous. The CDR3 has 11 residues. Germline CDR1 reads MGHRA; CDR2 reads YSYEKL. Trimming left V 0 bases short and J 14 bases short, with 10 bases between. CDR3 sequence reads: CASSQDKGFYF. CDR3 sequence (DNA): TGCGCCAGCAGCCAAGACAAAGGATTTTACTTC.

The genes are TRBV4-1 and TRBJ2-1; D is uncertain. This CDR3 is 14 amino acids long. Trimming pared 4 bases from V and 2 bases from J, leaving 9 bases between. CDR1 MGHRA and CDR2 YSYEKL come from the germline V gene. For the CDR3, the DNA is TGCGCCAGCAGCCGGATAATAACCTACAATGAGCAGTTCTTC. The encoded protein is CASSRIITYNEQFF.

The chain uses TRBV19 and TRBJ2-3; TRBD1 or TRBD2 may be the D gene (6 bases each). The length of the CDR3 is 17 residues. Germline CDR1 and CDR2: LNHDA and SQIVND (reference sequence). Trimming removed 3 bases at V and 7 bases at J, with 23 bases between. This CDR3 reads CASSITSLVGGMNTQYF. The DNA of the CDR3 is TGTGCCAGTAGTATTACTTCGCTAGTAGGGGGGATGAATACGCAGTATTTT.

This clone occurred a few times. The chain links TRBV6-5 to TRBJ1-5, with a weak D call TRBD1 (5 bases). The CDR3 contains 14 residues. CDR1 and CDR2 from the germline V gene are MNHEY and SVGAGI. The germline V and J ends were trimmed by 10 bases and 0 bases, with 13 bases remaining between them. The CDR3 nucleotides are TGTGCCACCGAGCGGGGGGATAGCAATCAGCCCCAGCATTTT. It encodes CATERGDSNQPQHF.

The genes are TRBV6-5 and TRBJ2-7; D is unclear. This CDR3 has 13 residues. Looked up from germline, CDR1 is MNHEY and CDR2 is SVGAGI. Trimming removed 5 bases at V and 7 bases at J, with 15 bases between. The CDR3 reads CASSPYRLWEQYF. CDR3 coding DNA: TGTGCCAGCAGTCCCTATCGTCTATGGGAGCAGTACTTC.

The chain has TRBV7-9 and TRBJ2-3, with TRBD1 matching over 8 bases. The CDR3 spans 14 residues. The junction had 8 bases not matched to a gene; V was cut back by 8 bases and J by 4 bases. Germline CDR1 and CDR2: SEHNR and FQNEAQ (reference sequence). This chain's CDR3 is CASRPRGPADTQYF. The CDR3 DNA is TGTGCCAGCCGACCCAGGGGGCCCGCAGATACGCAGTATTTT.

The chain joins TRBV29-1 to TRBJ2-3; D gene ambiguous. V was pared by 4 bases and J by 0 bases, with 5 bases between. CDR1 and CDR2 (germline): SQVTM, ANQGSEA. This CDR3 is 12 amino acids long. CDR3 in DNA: TGCAGCGTTGCTCCTAGCACAGATACGCAGTATTTT. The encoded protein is CSVAPSTDTQYF.